A selection of T cell receptor beta chains follows, all from one sample in a study of CD4 T cells in relation to SARS-CoV-2 and coronaviruses. Only in-frame clones appear in the TCRdb table, and some are missing; sequencing was by immunoSEQ multiplex PCR. The profile shows tens of thousands of clones, about 90% of them singletons. The sequencing sample was made of naive CD4+ T cells from PBMCs. Receptor source: an adult with COVID-19. Each CDR3 is given with its conserved first and last residue. A D gene is named only where the DNA matches it firmly. Size values are once, few and many counts, or a class for expanded clones, and some rows have none.

cdr3_aa cdr3_nt j_call v_call clone_size d_call
CASSMTGERNEQFF TGTGCCAGTAGTATGACAGGGGAGAGAAATGAGCAGTTCTTC TRBJ2-1 TRBV19 . TRBD1
CASSLVGGAGANVLTF TGTGCCAGCAGCTTAGTCGGGGGAGCTGGGGCCAACGTCCTGACTTTC TRBJ2-6 TRBV7-9 . .
CASGLFLAGGSETQYF TGTGCTAGTGGTTTGTTTTTAGCGGGAGGATCAGAGACCCAGTACTTC TRBJ2-5 TRBV12-5 . TRBD2
CASSLFFNLAEYTDTQYF TGTGCCAGCAGCTTGTTTTTTAATCTAGCGGAGTACACAGATACGCAGTATTTT TRBJ2-3 TRBV5-8 . TRBD2
CASSYSLWGDQPQHF TGTGCCAGCAGTTACTCGTTATGGGGGGATCAGCCCCAGCATTTT TRBJ1-5 TRBV6-2/TRBV6-3 . .
CASSFSSLNEQFF TGTGCCAGCAGTTTCTCCAGCCTCAATGAGCAGTTCTTC TRBJ2-1 TRBV28 . .
CASSVAAGETYEQYF TGTGCCAGCAGCGTAGCGGCGGGAGAAACCTACGAGCAGTACTTC TRBJ2-7 TRBV9 . TRBD2
CASSRRLAGVETQYF TGTGCCAGCAGCCGCCGACTAGCGGGAGTCGAGACCCAGTACTTC TRBJ2-5 TRBV7-2 . TRBD2
CASSLGLTSGTGGDTQYF TGTGCCAGCAGCTTGGGCTTGACTAGCGGGACAGGCGGAGATACGCAGTATTTT TRBJ2-3 TRBV5-4 once TRBD2
CASSIAGGNTGELFF TGTGCCAGCAGTATCGCGGGAGGGAACACCGGGGAGCTGTTTTTT TRBJ2-2 TRBV3-1/TRBV3-2 . TRBD2
CASSISGTAPSYEQYF TGTGCCAGTAGTATCAGTGGGACAGCTCCTTCCTACGAGCAGTACTTC TRBJ2-7 TRBV19 . TRBD1